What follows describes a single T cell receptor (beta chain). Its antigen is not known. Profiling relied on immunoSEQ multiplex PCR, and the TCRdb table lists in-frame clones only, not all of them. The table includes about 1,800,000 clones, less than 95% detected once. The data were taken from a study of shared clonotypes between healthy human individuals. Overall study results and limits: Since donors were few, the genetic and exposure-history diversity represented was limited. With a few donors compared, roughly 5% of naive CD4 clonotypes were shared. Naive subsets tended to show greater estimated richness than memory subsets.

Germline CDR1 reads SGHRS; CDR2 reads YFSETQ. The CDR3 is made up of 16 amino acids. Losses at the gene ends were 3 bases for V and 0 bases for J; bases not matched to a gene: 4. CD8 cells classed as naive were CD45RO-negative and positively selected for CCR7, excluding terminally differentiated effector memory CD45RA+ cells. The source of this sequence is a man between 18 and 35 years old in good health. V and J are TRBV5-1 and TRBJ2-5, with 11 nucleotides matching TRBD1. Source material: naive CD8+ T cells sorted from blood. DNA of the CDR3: TGCGCCAGCAGCTCGTGGACAGGGGGCCACCAAGAGACCCAGTACTTC. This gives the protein CASSSWTGGHQETQYF.